A single sample is the source of the 24 T cell receptor beta chains below, sequenced in a study of shared clonotypes between healthy human individuals. Terminally differentiated effector memory CD45RA+ cells were excluded by CCR7 positive selection of CD45RO-negative cells. Clones were sequenced by immunoSEQ multiplex PCR, and TCRdb holds only the in-frame ones, with some missing. The repertoire has approximately 840,000 clones, 90% to 97% of them found once; the top ten carry under 0.25%. The source material was naive CD8+ T cells sorted from blood. The receptors were sampled from a young man in good health.

DNA for the CDR3: TGTGCCAGCAGTTCCGACAGGGGGGAGACCCAGTACTTC. As protein: CASSSDRGETQYF. The chain combines TRBV9 with TRBJ2-5; 9 nucleotides match TRBD1. V lost 5 bases to trimming and J lost 5 bases; unmatched junction nucleotides: 4. Germline V gene data show CDR1 as SGDLS and CDR2 as YYNGEE. There are 13 residues in the CDR3.

On this clone itself: Other DNA sequences within the sample encode an identical CDR3. V and J are TRBV14 and TRBJ2-1; D unclear. CDR1 and CDR2 (germline): SGHDN, FVKESK. V dropped 0 bases and J dropped 4 bases, with 4 bases sitting between them. This CDR3 region has 13 residues. CDR3 bases: TGTGCCAGCAGCCAAGATGGATACAATGAGCAGTTCTTC. Translating it yields CASSQDGYNEQFF. The whole variable domain, remainder taken from reference TRBV14 and TRBJ2-1, is EAGVTQFPSHSVIEKGQTVTLRCDPISGHDNLYWYRRVMGKEIKFLLHFVKESKQDESGMPNNRFLAERTGGTYSTLKVQPAELEDSGVYFCASSQDGYNEQFFGPGTRLTVL.

This chain uses TRBV7-9 with TRBJ2-7; TRBD2 is a possible D gene (6 bases). CDR1 is SEHNR and CDR2 is FQNEAQ in the germline V gene (reference sequence). The CDR3 covers 13 residues. Between the trimmed V and J ends, which lost 8 bases and 6 bases, there was a span of 17 bases. CDR3 amino acids: CASRSTGSGEQYF. The CDR3 region has the DNA TGTGCCAGCCGCTCGACCGGGAGCGGCGAGCAGTACTTC.

V is TRBV10-3 and J is TRBJ2-2; no clear D. This CDR3 contains 12 residues. CDR1 and CDR2 from the germline V gene are ENHRY and SYGVKD. V dropped 3 bases and J dropped 6 bases, with 5 bases sitting between them. The CDR3 bases are TGTGCCATCAGTGAAAGGTCCGGGGAGCTGTTTTTT. Protein product: CAISERSGELFF.

This chain uses TRBV10-3 with TRBJ2-1; tentatively, D is TRBD2 (6 bases). Trimming removed 11 bases from V and 1 base from J, with 12 bases in between. Germline V lookup: CDR1 ENHRY, CDR2 SYGVKD. The CDR3 runs to 13 residues. The CDR3 here is CAQRESSYNEQFF. CDR3 coding DNA: TGTGCCCAACGGGAGTCTTCCTACAATGAGCAGTTCTTC.

The CDR3 protein is CASSQDPTGSLSTDTQYF. CDR3 in DNA: TGCGCCAGCAGCCAAGACCCCACAGGGTCCCTTAGCACAGATACGCAGTATTTT. The rearrangement links TRBV4-3 to TRBJ2-3; perhaps TRBD1 as D (6 bases). Germline assignment: CDR1 LGHNA and CDR2 YSLEER. This CDR3 spans 18 amino acids. Trimming left V 0 bases short and J 0 bases short, with 16 bases between.

The chain is built from TRBV29-1 and TRBJ1-1, with TRBD1 as a possible D gene (5 bases). V was pared by 6 bases and J by 6 bases, with 8 bases between. There are 10 residues in the CDR3. Per germline, CDR1 SQVTM and CDR2 ANQGSEA. CDR3 DNA sequence: TGCAGCGTCCAGGGAGCTGAAGCTTTCTTT. Protein sequence: CSVQGAEAFF.

The V and J genes are TRBV7-9 and TRBJ2-5; D gene uncertain. Per the germline V gene, CDR1 is SEHNR and CDR2 is FQNEAQ (reference sequence). The CDR3 is made up of 14 amino acids. The V and J ends lost 2 bases and 5 bases respectively, with 12 bases between them. CDR3 nucleotides: TGTGCCAGCAGCTTACGTATGTCCGAGGAGACCCAGTACTTC. Amino acid sequence: CASSLRMSEETQYF.

The V gene is TRBV6-5, the J gene TRBJ2-1, with D perhaps TRBD2 (5 bases). CDR3 length equals 14 residues. V lost 0 bases to trimming and J lost 9 bases, with 12 bases between them. The germline V gene encodes CDR1 MNHEY and CDR2 SVGAGI. CDR3 in amino acids: CASSYSGSGAEQFF. The CDR3 DNA follows: TGTGCCAGCAGTTACTCAGGGAGCGGTGCTGAGCAGTTCTTC.

The chain employs TRBV27 and TRBJ1-2, with D tentatively TRBD1 (6 bases). Germline lookup yields CDR1 MNHEY and CDR2 SMNVEV (reference sequence). V was cut by 4 bases and J by 7 bases, with 13 bases left in between. The CDR3 length is 13 residues. As DNA, the CDR3 is TGTGCCAGCAGTTCCCGGGGACATTCTGGCTACACCTTC. Its translation: CASSSRGHSGYTF.

This clone was detected once. Other DNA sequences of this sample code for an identical CDR3. The chain has TRBV18 and TRBJ2-5; D unresolved. The CDR3 length is 12 residues. Trimming took 0 bases from V and 4 from J, leaving 3 bases between them. Germline assignment: CDR1 KGHSH and CDR2 LQKENI. This CDR3 reads CASSPPGETQYF. The CDR3 DNA is TGTGCCAGCTCACCACCAGGAGAGACCCAGTACTTC.

This chain connects TRBV9 to TRBJ2-1, with 12 nucleotides matching TRBD2. Germline CDR1 and CDR2: SGDLS and YYNGEE. The CDR3 spans 16 residues. V lost 3 bases and J lost 5; bases outside the gene matches: 6. The DNA of the CDR3 is TGTGCCAGCAGCGCCCGACTAGCGGGAGCCAACAATGAGCAGTTCTTC. The encoded protein is CASSARLAGANNEQFF. Full variable domain (outside the CDR3, taken from reference TRBV9 and TRBJ2-1): DSGVTQTPKHLITATGQRVTLRCSPRSGDLSVYWYQQSLDQGLQFLIQYYNGEERAKGNILERFSAQQFPDLHSELNLSSLELGDSALYFCASSARLAGANNEQFFGPGTRLTVL.

The chain links TRBV7-9 to TRBJ2-7; weak D call: TRBD2 (6 bases). In germline, CDR1 is SEHNR, CDR2 FQNEAQ (reference sequence). The CDR3 is made up of 14 amino acids. Trimming took off 3 bases at V and 2 bases at J, with 11 bases between the two ends. CDR3 in amino acids: CASSLGSGAYEQYF. CDR3 nucleotide sequence: TGTGCCAGCAGCTTGGGGTCGGGGGCCTACGAGCAGTACTTC. The whole variable domain, filled in from reference TRBV7-9 and TRBJ2-7, reads DTGVSQNPRHKITKRGQNVTFRCDPISEHNRLYWYRQTLGQGPEFLTYFQNEAQLEKSRLLSDRFSAERPKGSFSTLEIQRTEQGDSAMYLCASSLGSGAYEQYFGPGTRLTVT.

This clone has just a few counts. The sample holds other DNA sequences that translate to the same CDR3. The chain is built from TRBV5-1 and TRBJ2-7, with a tentative D call TRBD1 (5 bases). The V gene's germline CDR1 is SGHRS and CDR2 YFSETQ. The CDR3 length is 12 residues. The germline V and J ends were trimmed by 0 bases and 4 bases, with 5 bases remaining between them. CDR3 DNA: TGCGCCAGCAGCTTGGAGGGGTACGAGCAGTACTTC. As protein: CASSLEGYEQYF.

In nucleotides, the CDR3 is TGTGCCAGCAGCATAGACAATGAGCAGTTCTTC. Its protein product is CASSIDNEQFF. The chain employs TRBV9 and TRBJ2-1; D gene unclear. V gave up 4 bases and J gave up 5 bases, with 4 bases separating them. Per the germline V gene, CDR1 is SGDLS and CDR2 is YYNGEE. This CDR3 comprises 11 residues.

V and J are TRBV5-4 and TRBJ2-5; 7 bases are a match to TRBD1. Germline CDR1 and CDR2: SGHNT and YYREEE (reference sequence). V shed 1 base and J 5 bases; nucleotides not matched to a gene: 5. The CDR3 sequence is 14 residues long. In DNA, the CDR3 is TGTGCCAGCAGCTTGAACGACAGGGCTGAGACCCAGTACTTC. It codes for CASSLNDRAETQYF.

The chain couples TRBV7-9 to TRBJ2-3, with a possible D match to TRBD2 (5 bases). The germline V gene encodes CDR1 SEHNR and CDR2 FQNEAQ (reference sequence). The CDR3 is 14 amino acids. The V end was cut by 7 bases, the J end by 0 bases, with 11 bases between. This CDR3 reads CASTGMTSTDTQYF. The CDR3 region has the DNA TGTGCCAGCACGGGGATGACTAGCACAGATACGCAGTATTTT.

Only one count was recorded for this clone. The chain has TRBV10-3 and TRBJ2-1; the D gene is possibly TRBD2 (5 bases). V was clipped by 4 bases and J by 10 bases, with 11 bases between them. Germline loops: CDR1 ENHRY, CDR2 SYGVKD. The CDR3 has 12 residues. CDR3 region: CAISGSGKEQFF. CDR3 in DNA: TGTGCCATCAGTGGGTCGGGAAAAGAGCAGTTCTTC.

V usage is TRBV5-5 and J usage is TRBJ2-7; D ambiguous. Trimming took off 3 bases at V and 0 bases at J, with 4 bases between the two ends. CDR3 length: 12 amino acids. CDR1 is SGHKS, CDR2 YYEKEE, per germline (reference sequence). CDR3 loop: CASSSSSYEQYF. CDR3 nucleotides: TGTGCCAGCAGCTCGAGCTCCTACGAGCAGTACTTC.

The V gene is TRBV6-1, the J gene TRBJ1-2, with 7 nucleotides matching TRBD1. Per the germline V gene, CDR1 is MNHNS and CDR2 is SASEGT. Trimming at V came to 2 bases and at J to 8 bases, leaving 5 bases not matched to a gene. The CDR3 runs 13 residues. This CDR3 reads CASSERDRAGYTF. The CDR3 coding sequence is TGTGCCAGCAGTGAAAGAGACAGGGCGGGCTACACCTTC.

This chain links TRBV28 with TRBJ2-1, with 13 bases aligning to TRBD2. CDR1 and CDR2 (germline): MDHEN, SYDVKM. The CDR3 has 15 amino acids. The ends lost 5 bases at V and 6 bases at J; junction bases unmatched: 4. This chain's CDR3 is CASSRGLAGPNEQFF. The DNA of the CDR3 is TGTGCCAGCAGTCGGGGACTAGCGGGACCCAATGAGCAGTTCTTC.

The chain links TRBV7-8 to TRBJ2-3; TRBD1 matches at 7 bases. The junction had 7 bases not matched to a gene; V was cut back by 6 bases and J by 7 bases. CDR3 length equals 13 residues. Germline V gene sequence: CDR1 SGHVS, CDR2 FQNEAQ. CDR3 nucleotide sequence: TGTGCCAGCAGTACTCGACAGGGAAATACGCAGTATTTT. This encodes CASSTRQGNTQYF. Variable domain in full (rest from reference TRBV7-8 and TRBJ2-3): GAGVSQSPRYKVAKRGQDVALRCDPISGHVSLFWYQQALGQGPEFLTYFQNEAQLDKSGLPSDRFFAERPEGSVSTLKIQRTQQEDSAVYLCASSTRQGNTQYFGPGTRLTVL.

The gene calls are TRBV7-8 and TRBJ2-7; no firm D call. There are 13 residues in the CDR3. Trimming shortened V by 2 bases and J by 3 bases, and 8 bases separated the two germline ends. Germline CDR1 SGHVS, CDR2 FQNEAQ. The CDR3 here is CASSLRVNYEQYF. In DNA, the CDR3 is TGTGCCAGCAGCTTAAGGGTAAACTACGAGCAGTACTTC.

The chain employs TRBV5-1 and TRBJ2-2; 9 nucleotides agree with TRBD2. CDR1 and CDR2 (germline): SGHRS, YFSETQ. V was pared by 5 bases and J by 7 bases, with 6 bases of the junction left unmatched. This CDR3 region has 14 residues. The CDR3 loop is CASRQAGGGGELFF. CDR3 in DNA: TGCGCCAGCAGACAAGCGGGAGGAGGCGGGGAGCTGTTTTTT.